Listed below are T cell receptor beta chains from one sample, sequenced in a study of shared clonotypes between healthy human individuals. Sequencing was performed with immunoSEQ multiplex PCR; in TCRdb, only in-frame clones are kept and a portion is missing. The sample contains about 520,000 clones, approximately 94% of which appear only once. The sample comprised naive CD4+ T cells sorted from blood. The receptors shown here come from a woman aged 25 to 45 in good health. Each CDR3 is given with its conserved first and last residue. D genes are given only for firm matches. Clone size is shown for a subset of rows, as once, few, many or a class of expanded clone.

>TRBV6-5|TRBJ1-1|TRBD1|once
TGTGCCAGCAACGAGGACAGGGCGTCCACTGAAGCTTTCTTT
CASNEDRASTEAFF
>TRBV4-2|TRBJ2-5|-|-
TGTGCCAGCAGCCAAGTTGCTGGTAGTTTCGGAGAGACCCAGTACTTC
CASSQVAGSFGETQYF
>TRBV7-9|TRBJ1-1|-|-
TGTGCCAGCAGCTTAGGTCAGGGCAACACTGAAGCTTTCTTT
CASSLGQGNTEAFF
>TRBV5-1|TRBJ2-2|TRBD1|-
TGCGCCAGCAGCTTGGCTCCAGGGGGTACCGGGGAGCTGTTTTTT
CASSLAPGGTGELFF
>TRBV4-2|TRBJ2-1|TRBD2|-
TGTGCCAGCAGCCCCTCGGGTGCGGGAGGGCCAAATGAGCAGTTCTTC
CASSPSGAGGPNEQFF
>TRBV15|TRBJ1-2|-|-
TGTGCCACCAGCAGAGCTCTTGACGGGACGACAAATTTATATGGCTACACCTTC
CATSRALDGTTNLYGYTF
>TRBV6-4|TRBJ2-1|TRBD2|-
TGTGCCAGCAGTGACTCTCTAGCGGGGGGCAATGAGCAGTTCTTC
CASSDSLAGGNEQFF
>TRBV5-8|TRBJ1-5|-|-
TGTGCCAGCAGCGCGACGATATACAATCAGCCCCAGCATTTT
CASSATIYNQPQHF
>TRBV27|TRBJ2-1|TRBD2|-
TGTGCCAGCAGTTTATCCGGACGGGAGGGGAATGAGCAGTTCTTC
CASSLSGREGNEQFF
>TRBV2|TRBJ1-5|-|-
TGTGCCAGCAGTGAAGCGGCTGGTTATCAGCCCCAGCATTTT
CASSEAAGYQPQHF
>TRBV5-6|TRBJ1-2|-|-
TGTGCCAGCAGCCCTGGATGGGGTCCCGGAGGTGGCTACACCTTC
CASSPGWGPGGGYTF
>TRBV5-4|TRBJ1-5|TRBD1|-
TGTGCCAGCAGCTTGGGGACAGGGTCCAATCAGCCCCAGCATTTT
CASSLGTGSNQPQHF
>TRBV5-1|TRBJ1-1|-|-
TGCGCCAGCAGCTTGGCCTTTACCGGACAGAACACTGAAGCTTTCTTT
CASSLAFTGQNTEAFF
>TRBV19|TRBJ2-7|-|-
TGTGCCAGTAGTATACAGGGGCGAGACGAGCAGTACTTC
CASSIQGRDEQYF
>TRBV6-5|TRBJ1-2|TRBD1|-
TGTGCCAGCAGCAGGGACAGGCGAGAGAGTGGCTACACCTTC
CASSRDRRESGYTF
>TRBV5-1|TRBJ2-1|TRBD2|once
TGCGCCAGCAGCTTGGCACTCCTAGCGGGAGTTAATGAGCAGTTCTTC
CASSLALLAGVNEQFF
>TRBV9|TRBJ2-2|-|once
TGTGCCAGCAGCGTCTTTAACACCGGGGAGCTGTTTTTT
CASSVFNTGELFF
>TRBV19|TRBJ1-1|-|-
TGTGCCAGTAGGGGGAGAGGAGGGTGGTCTGAAGCTTTCTTT
CASRGRGGWSEAFF
>TRBV27|TRBJ2-2|-|-
TGTGCCAGCGGCCGACTAGTTACCGGGGAGCTGTTTTTT
CASGRLVTGELFF
>TRBV11-2|TRBJ1-5|-|-
TGTGCCAGCAGCTTAGCCCCGGAACTCCAGCCCCAGCATTTT
CASSLAPELQPQHF
>TRBV4-1|TRBJ1-5|-|-
TGCGCCAGCAGCCAAGAACCGGGGGCGGGGCCCCAGCATTTT
CASSQEPGAGPQHF
>TRBV27|TRBJ2-7|TRBD2|-
TGTGCCAGCAGTTTATTTGACGGGGGGGGATACGAGCAGTACTTC
CASSLFDGGGYEQYF
>TRBV4-1|TRBJ1-1|-|-
TGCGCCAGCAGCCAAGACTCGGGGCAGTGGTTGAACACTGAAGCTTTCTTT
CASSQDSGQWLNTEAFF
>TRBV5-1|TRBJ2-1|-|-
TGCGCCAGCAGCTTGGCCCAGGGCGGTGAGCAGTTCTTC
CASSLAQGGEQFF
>TRBV18|TRBJ1-5|-|-
TGTGCCAGCTCACCCCGGGATGGTCAGCCCCAGCATTTT
CASSPRDGQPQHF
>TRBV7-2|TRBJ2-6|TRBD1|-
TGTGCCAGCAGCCCACAGGGGGCCTCTGGGGCCAACGTCCTGACTTTC
CASSPQGASGANVLTF
>TRBV6-1|TRBJ2-7|-|-
TGTGCCAGCAAGCGCGTGGGGCGCTACGAGCAGTACTTC
CASKRVGRYEQYF
>TRBV28|TRBJ1-2|-|-
TGTGCCAGCAGTTTCCAGGTTGGCTATGGCTACACCTTC
CASSFQVGYGYTF
>TRBV5-6|TRBJ2-2|-|-
TGTGCCAGCAGCGCCAGGACAGCACCTACCGGGGAGCTGTTTTTT
CASSARTAPTGELFF
>TRBV28|TRBJ1-1|-|-
TGTGCCAGCAGTTTTGCGGGGGCCATGAACACTGAAGCTTTCTTT
CASSFAGAMNTEAFF
>TRBV14|TRBJ2-7|TRBD2|-
TGTGCCAGCAGAGCTAGCGGGCTCGGCGAGCAGTACTTC
CASRASGLGEQYF
>TRBV19|TRBJ1-3|TRBD1|-
TGTGCCAGTAGTATAAGCGACAGGGGATACTCTGGAAACACCATATATTTT
CASSISDRGYSGNTIYF
>TRBV19|TRBJ1-1|-|once
TGTGCCAGCCGTTTCCCAGGAAAACCGAACACTGAAGCTTTCTTT
CASRFPGKPNTEAFF
>TRBV6-6|TRBJ2-7|-|-
TGTGCCAGCAGTTACGGCGAAGAGACTGGTTACGAGCAGTACTTC
CASSYGEETGYEQYF
>TRBV27|TRBJ2-2|TRBD2|-
TGTGCCAGCAGGCAAAACGGACTAGCGAACACCGGGGAGCTGTTTTTT
CASRQNGLANTGELFF
>TRBV19|TRBJ1-3|-|-
TGTGCCAGTAGTATCGGCAGGGCTGGAAACACCATATATTTT
CASSIGRAGNTIYF
>TRBV25-1|TRBJ2-7|-|-
TGTGCCACTACAAAGGGCACACCACCCTACGAGCAGTACTTC
CATTKGTPPYEQYF
>TRBV1|TRBJ2-6|-|-
TGCACCAGCAGCCAAGCGTACGGTTTCGGGATCTTGGCTGGGGCCAACGTCCTGACTTTC
CTSSQAYGFGILAGANVLTF
>TRBV4-1|TRBJ1-3|-|-
TGCGCCAGCAGCCAAGCTTGGGGAGGAGAGGGAGGAAACACCATATATTTT
CASSQAWGGEGGNTIYF
>TRBV28|TRBJ1-2|-|-
TGTGCCAGCAGTTCCGGGGGCGCCCCTAACTATGGCTACACCTTC
CASSSGGAPNYGYTF
>TRBV6-5|TRBJ2-7|TRBD2|-
TGTGCCAGCAGTTACGCCGGGGGGTTTGACTACGAGCAGTACTTC
CASSYAGGFDYEQYF
>TRBV13|TRBJ1-1|-|-
TGTGCCAGCAACACGGGCGCAGAGCGACTGAACACTGAAGCTTTCTTT
CASNTGAERLNTEAFF
>TRBV5-1|TRBJ2-7|TRBD2|-
TGCGCCAGCAGCTTACTACTAGCGGCCGGCTCCTACGAGCAGTACTTC
CASSLLLAAGSYEQYF
>TRBV5-1|TRBJ1-4|-|-
TGCGCCAGCAGCTTGCTCGTCGGTGAAAAACTGTTTTTT
CASSLLVGEKLFF
>TRBV6-6|TRBJ2-2|-|-
TGTGCCAGCAGTTACTCAGGGAACACCGGGGAGCTGTTTTTT
CASSYSGNTGELFF
>TRBV6-5|TRBJ2-7|-|-
TGTGCCAGCAGTTACGCGCACGCCGACGAGCAGTACTTC
CASSYAHADEQYF
>TRBV9|TRBJ2-7|TRBD1|-
TGTGCCAGCAGCCTGGGGACAGGCGCGGGCGAGCAGTACTTC
CASSLGTGAGEQYF
>TRBV28|TRBJ2-7|-|-
TGTGCCAGCAGGCCTACAGGGCGCAACGGGCAGTACTTC
CASRPTGRNGQYF
>TRBV18|TRBJ2-1|TRBD2|-
TGTGCCAGCTCACCCGGACTAGGTAGGAATGAGCAGTTCTTC
CASSPGLGRNEQFF
>TRBV27|TRBJ1-4|TRBD1|-
TGTGCCAGCAGTCCGGGACAGACTCGATCGGCTAATGAAAAACTGTTTTTT
CASSPGQTRSANEKLFF
>TRBV28|TRBJ1-3|-|-
TGTGCCAGCAGTCGGGTCGTTGGTAGCTCTGGAAACACCATATATTTT
CASSRVVGSSGNTIYF
>TRBV6-8|TRBJ1-2|-|-
TGTGCCAGCAGTTACCTTCCAGGGGAGGACTATGGCTACACCTTC
CASSYLPGEDYGYTF
>TRBV5-1|TRBJ1-4|-|once
TGCGCCAGCAGCTTGTTGGCAACTAATGAAAAACTGTTTTTT
CASSLLATNEKLFF
>TRBV19|TRBJ2-3|TRBD2|-
TGTGCCAGTAGTGGGGGACTAGTTCCGGGAGATACGCAGTATTTT
CASSGGLVPGDTQYF
>TRBV7-8|TRBJ2-7|-|-
TGTGCCAGCAGCACCCGACTGCAAATTTACGAGCAGTACTTC
CASSTRLQIYEQYF